This T cell receptor beta chain emerged from a study of CD8+CD57+ T cells in acquired aplastic anemia. Whole-study results and caveats: It was found that approximately 29 CD8+ CDR3 sequences were shared between patients and controls.

As regards this clonotype: No antigen is known for it. Compared with germline, one end of the junction differs, possibly owing to a read error.

Investigators profiled TCR beta VDJ and CDR3 from genomic DNA template. TCRdb re-called the reads with MiXCR, one entry per CDR3 protein. The repertoire includes about 150,000 distinct CDR3 sequences, just over 50% of them detected once, and around 12% sits in the top ten. Patients sequenced had flow cytometry evidence of CD8+CD57+ cell expansion. A severe acquired aplastic anemia diagnosis applied to all patients. CDR1 SSHAT and CDR2 FNYEAQ come from the germline V gene (reference sequence). The CDR3 contains 13 residues. The TCR was taken from a human donor with aplastic anemia. The chain couples TRBV7-7 to TRBJ2-2; D gene unclear. Sample: sorted CD4+, CD8+, or CD8+CD57+ T cells (not recorded which) from PBMCs. The CDR3 region has the DNA TGTGCTAGCAGCTTAGATTGGGCTGGGGAGCTGTTTTTT. This encodes CASSLDWAGELFF.